This T cell receptor beta chain originates from a study of CD4 and CD8 cells across lung adenocarcinoma regions. As regards this clonotype: At one of its ends the junction is not consistent with the germline gene, which may arise from a read error.

The patients had localized lung adenocarcinoma, a non-small cell subtype. One entry per CDR3 protein results from TCRdb running MiXCR on the PCR reads. The sample lists approximately 8,800 distinct CDR3 sequences; around half were seen once. The CDR3 totals 15 residues. Looked up from germline, CDR1 is SGHDT and CDR2 is YYEEEE. The rearrangement joins TRBV5-6 to TRBJ2-3; D possibly corresponds to TRBD2 (6 bases). The J call may be mistaken, given a closer DNA end match to TRBJ2-7. The sequence was collected from a female donor with lung adenocarcinoma. The CD4 and CD8 labels of this study may be unreliable. Material: CD8+ T cells from the center of a lung tumor. CDR3 DNA sequence: TGTGGCAGCGGCTCGGGGAGGTGCGCCACGAACACGCAGTACTTC. Protein product: CGSGSGRCATNTQYF.